The entry that follows covers one T cell receptor beta chain sequence. The entry originates in a study of blood T cell repertoires in COVID-19. As for the study in general: The origin of the acute and convalescent COVID-19 samples was the United States, Italy and Spain. PBMCs, B-cell-depleted T cells, or T cells were the source of the cDNA or gDNA that made up the material.

The protocol was immunoSEQ multiplex PCR, while the TCRdb copy is restricted to in-frame clones and leaves out a portion. This table has 62,000 or so clones, 70% to 90% appearing once. The CDR3 loop spans 22 amino acids. Germline V gene lookup returns CDR1 LGHNA and CDR2 YNFKEQ. Trimming removed 2 bases from V and 0 bases from J; junction bases left unmatched: 24. Study members were between about 18 and 100 years old and lived in fewer than 30 US regions. The chain uses TRBV4-2 and TRBJ1-1, with 7 bases fitting TRBD1. Sample: PBMCs or T cells enriched from blood (not recorded which). The clonotype comes from a middle-aged woman with acute COVID-19. In DNA, the CDR3 is TGTGCCAGCAGCCAAACCCCCCGGACAGGAAAAAATCAAACGCTTGTGAACACTGAAGCTTTCTTT. Residues: CASSQTPRTGKNQTLVNTEAFF.